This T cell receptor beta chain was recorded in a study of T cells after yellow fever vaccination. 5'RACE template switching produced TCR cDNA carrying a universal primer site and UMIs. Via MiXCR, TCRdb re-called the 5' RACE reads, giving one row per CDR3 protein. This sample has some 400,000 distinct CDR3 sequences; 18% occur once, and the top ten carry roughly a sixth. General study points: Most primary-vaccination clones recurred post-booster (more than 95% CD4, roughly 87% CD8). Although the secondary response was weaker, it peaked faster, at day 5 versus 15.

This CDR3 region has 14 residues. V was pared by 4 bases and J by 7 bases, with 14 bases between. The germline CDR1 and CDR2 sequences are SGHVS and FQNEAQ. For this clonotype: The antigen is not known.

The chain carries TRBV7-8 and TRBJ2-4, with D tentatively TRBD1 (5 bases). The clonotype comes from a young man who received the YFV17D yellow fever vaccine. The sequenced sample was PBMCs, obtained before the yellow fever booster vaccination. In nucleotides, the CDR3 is TGTGCCAGCAGCTGGCTGACAGAAGTCAACATTCAGTACTTC. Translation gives CASSWLTEVNIQYF.